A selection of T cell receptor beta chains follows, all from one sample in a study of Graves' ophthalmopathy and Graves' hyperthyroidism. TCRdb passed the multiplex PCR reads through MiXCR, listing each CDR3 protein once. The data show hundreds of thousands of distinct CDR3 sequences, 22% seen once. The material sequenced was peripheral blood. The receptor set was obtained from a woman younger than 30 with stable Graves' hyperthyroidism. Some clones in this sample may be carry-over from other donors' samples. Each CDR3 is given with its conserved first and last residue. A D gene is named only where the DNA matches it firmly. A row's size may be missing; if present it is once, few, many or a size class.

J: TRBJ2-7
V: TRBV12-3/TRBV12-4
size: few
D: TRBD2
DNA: TGTGCCAGCAGAACCAGCGGGAGATCCTACGAGCAGTACTTC
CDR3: CASRTSGRSYEQYF

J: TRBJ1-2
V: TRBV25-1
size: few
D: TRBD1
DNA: TGTGCCAGCAGTGACCCCGGGACAGGGACCTATGGCTACACCTTC
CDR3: CASSDPGTGTYGYTF

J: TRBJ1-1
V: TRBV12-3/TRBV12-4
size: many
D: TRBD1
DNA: TGTGCCAGCAGTTTAGAGAGGGGCTCAAACAGGGGCGCGAACACTGAAGCTTTCTTT
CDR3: CASSLERGSNRGANTEAFF

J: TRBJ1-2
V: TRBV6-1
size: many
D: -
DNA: TGTGCCAGCAGCCTACAGGGTGACGTGTCCTATGGCTACACCTTC
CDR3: CASSLQGDVSYGYTF

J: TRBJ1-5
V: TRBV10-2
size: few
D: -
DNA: TGCGCCAGCAGTGAGTCGACGTGGCAGGGGCAAAATCAGCCCCAGCATTTT
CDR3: CASSESTWQGQNQPQHF

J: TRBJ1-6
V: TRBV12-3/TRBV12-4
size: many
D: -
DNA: TGTGCCAGCAGTTTACGGTCGGGGAATTCACCCCTCCACTTT
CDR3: CASSLRSGNSPLHF

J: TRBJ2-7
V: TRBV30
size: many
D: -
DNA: TGTGCCTGGAGTGGCTCAGGGAGTGAGCAGTACTTC
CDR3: CAWSGSGSEQYF

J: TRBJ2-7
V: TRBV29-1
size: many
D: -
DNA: TGCAGCGTTGCCGGCCCGGGCTCAACGGGGGAGCAGTACTTC
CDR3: CSVAGPGSTGEQYF

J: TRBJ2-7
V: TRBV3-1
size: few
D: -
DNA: TGTGCCAGCGGGGAAGGGAACAACGAGCAGTACTTC
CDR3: CASGEGNNEQYF

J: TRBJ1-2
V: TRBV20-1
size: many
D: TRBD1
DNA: TGCAGTGCTAGACCTGACAGGGGAGACTATGGCTACACCTTC
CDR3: CSARPDRGDYGYTF

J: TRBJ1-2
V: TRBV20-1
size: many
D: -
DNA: TGCAGTGCTTCCGGACTAAACTATGGCTACACCTTC
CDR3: CSASGLNYGYTF

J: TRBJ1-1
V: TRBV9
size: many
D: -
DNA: TGTGCCAGCAGCTCCCTAACGGGGGAAGCTTTCTTT
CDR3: CASSSLTGEAFF

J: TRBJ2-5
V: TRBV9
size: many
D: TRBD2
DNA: TGTGCCAGCAGCGTAGGGACGGGAGGGGTAGAGACCCAGTACTTC
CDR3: CASSVGTGGVETQYF

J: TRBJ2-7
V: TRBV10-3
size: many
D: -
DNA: TGTGCCATCAATGGGGGATACGAGCAGTACTTC
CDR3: CAINGGYEQYF

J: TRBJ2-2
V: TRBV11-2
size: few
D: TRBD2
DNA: TGTGCCAGCAGCTTTTCCAAGCGGGGGGAAAACACCGGGGAGCTGTTCTTT
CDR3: CASSFSKRGENTGELFF

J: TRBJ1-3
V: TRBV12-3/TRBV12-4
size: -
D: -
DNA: TGTGCCAGCGGTCATCACATGAGCTCTGGAAACACCATATATTTT
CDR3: CASGHHMSSGNTIYF

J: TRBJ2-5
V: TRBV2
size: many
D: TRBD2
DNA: TGTGCCAGCAGTGAAATTGTAGCGGGGCCGACCCAGTACTTC
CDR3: CASSEIVAGPTQYF

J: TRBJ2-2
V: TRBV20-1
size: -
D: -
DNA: TGCAGTGCTAGAGATAGGGGTGGGGGCGCCACCGGGGAGCTGTTTTTT
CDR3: CSARDRGGGATGELFF

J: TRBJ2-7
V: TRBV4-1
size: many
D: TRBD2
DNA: TGCGCCAGCAGCCATCCCGGGGGGGGTCGCGAGCAGTACTTC
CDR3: CASSHPGGGREQYF